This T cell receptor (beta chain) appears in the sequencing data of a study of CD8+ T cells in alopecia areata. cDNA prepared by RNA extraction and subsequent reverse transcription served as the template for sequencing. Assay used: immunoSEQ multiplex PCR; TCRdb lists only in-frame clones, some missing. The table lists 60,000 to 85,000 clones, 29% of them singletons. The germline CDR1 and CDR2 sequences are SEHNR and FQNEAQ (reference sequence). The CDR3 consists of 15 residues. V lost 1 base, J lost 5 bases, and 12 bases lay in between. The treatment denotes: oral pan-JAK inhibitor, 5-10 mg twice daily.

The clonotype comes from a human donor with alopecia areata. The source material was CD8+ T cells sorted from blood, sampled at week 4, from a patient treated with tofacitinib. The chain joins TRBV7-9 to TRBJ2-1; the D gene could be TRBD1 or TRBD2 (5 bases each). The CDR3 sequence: CASSLGGGFDNEQFF. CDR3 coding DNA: TGTGCCAGCAGCTTAGGTGGGGGATTCGACAATGAGCAGTTCTTC.